One T cell receptor beta chain is described in this entry. This sample was taken from a study of blood T cell repertoires in COVID-19. Study at large: Acute and convalescent COVID-19 samples came from the United States, Italy and Spain. T cells, B-cell-depleted T cells, or PBMCs supplied cDNA or gDNA.

Original handling: From reference gene primer amplification, estimates of nucleated cell counts were derived. Here immunoSEQ multiplex PCR was the method, and the copy in TCRdb shows in-frame clones only, minus some. V and J calls and clone size are those listed in that table; D and trimming were worked out from the DNA. The data contain some 64,000 clones, approximately 78% of them singletons. This clonotype was sampled from a man aged 55 to 70 with COVID-19, enrolled during active disease. The sequencing input was peripheral blood.

CDR3 protein: CASSQERGNRNYGYTF. The CDR3 coding sequence is TGTGCCAGCAGCCAAGAACGAGGTAATAGGAACTATGGCTACACCTTC. The rearrangement links TRBV14 to TRBJ1-2, with unresolved D. CDR1 and CDR2 (germline): SGHDN, FVKESK. Trimming stripped 0 bases from V and 2 bases from J, with 13 bases between. This CDR3 region has 16 residues.